The 24 T cell receptor beta chains below all came from one sample that was sequenced in a study of OX40 agonist ivuxolimab in advanced cancers. This table comes from immunoSEQ multiplex PCR, and its TCRdb copy is limited to in-frame clones, with some not included. Counted here are just over 45,000 clones, roughly 94% occurring once; the ten biggest clones make up approximately 11%. The source was CD4+ or CD8+ T cells sorted from blood, collected in a trial of the OX40 agonist ivuxolimab. Receptors were obtained from an adult with an advanced solid tumor such as melanoma, head and neck, liver or kidney cancer.

The chain employs TRBV5-1 and TRBJ2-5; D may match TRBD1 or TRBD2 (5 bases each). The end of the DNA aligns better with TRBJ2-7, so the J call may be wrong. CDR3 length: 14 residues. Germline V CDR1 and CDR2: SGHRS, YFSETQ. CDR3: CASAFGLGDYEQYF. For the CDR3, the DNA is TGCGCCAGCGCTTTCGGGTTGGGGGACTACGAGCAGTACTTC.

This clone turned up a few times. The chain carries TRBV7-9 and TRBJ2-7; unclear D gene. This CDR3 region has 13 residues. Germline V gene lookup returns CDR1 SEHNR and CDR2 FQNEAQ (reference sequence). V was pared by 5 bases and J by 0 bases, with 8 bases between. CDR3 loop: CASSPHLSYEQYF. The CDR3 nucleotides read TGTGCCAGCAGCCCCCACCTCTCCTACGAGCAGTACTTC.

This chain links TRBV11-2 with TRBJ2-1; D possibly corresponds to TRBD2 (6 bases). The CDR3 sequence is 15 residues long. CDR1 and CDR2 (germline): SGHAT, FQNNGV. The V end was cut by 2 bases, the J end by 2 bases, with 10 bases between. In DNA, the CDR3 is TGTGCCAGCAGCTTACTCGCGGGACCCTACAATGAGCAGTTCTTC. Residues: CASSLLAGPYNEQFF.

V usage is TRBV7-9 and J usage is TRBJ2-7; the match to TRBD1 covers 9 bases. The J segment lost 3 bases and the V segment lost 4 bases, leaving 7 bases of the junction unmatched. CDR3 length equals 15 residues. Germline V gene data show CDR1 as SEHNR and CDR2 as FQNEAQ (reference sequence). The CDR3 loop is CASSSWGQGHYEQYF. DNA of the CDR3: TGTGCCAGCAGCTCTTGGGGACAGGGCCACTACGAGCAGTACTTC. The complete variable domain, with remaining parts taken from reference TRBV7-9 and TRBJ2-7, reads DTGVSQNPRHKITKRGQNVTFRCDPISEHNRLYWYRQTLGQGPEFLTYFQNEAQLEKSRLLSDRFSAERPKGSFSTLEIQRTEQGDSAMYLCASSSWGQGHYEQYFGPGTRLTVT.

The chain uses TRBV5-5 and TRBJ1-2; no clear D. V lost 3 bases, J lost 4 bases, and 10 bases lay in between. The CDR3 spans 13 residues. Looked up from germline, CDR1 is SGHKS and CDR2 is YYEKEE (reference sequence). CDR3 coding DNA: TGTGCCAGCAGCTCGTTGGGGTTCTATGGCTACACCTTC. This gives the protein CASSSLGFYGYTF.

This clone turned up a few times. The chain joins TRBV9 to TRBJ2-7, with D uncertain. The V end was cut by 4 bases, the J end by 2 bases, with 10 bases between. The CDR3 has 13 residues. Looked up from germline, CDR1 is SGDLS and CDR2 is YYNGEE. Here the CDR3 DNA reads TGTGCCAGCAGCCCGGATGTGGCCTACGAGCAGTACTTC. This sequence encodes CASSPDVAYEQYF.

This chain links TRBV7-3 with TRBJ2-3; 9 bases fit TRBD2. The V gene end was trimmed by 5 bases and the J gene end by 0 bases; junction bases not matched to a gene: 6. Per germline, CDR1 SGHTA and CDR2 FQGTGA. The CDR3 extends over 16 amino acids. For the CDR3, the DNA is TGTGCCAGCAGCCCGCGGCTAGCGGGAAGCACAGATACGCAGTATTTT. It codes for CASSPRLAGSTDTQYF.

This clone was seen just once. This chain links TRBV9 with TRBJ2-3, with a weak D call TRBD2 (5 bases). CDR3 length: 15 residues. Trimming pared 1 base from V and 0 bases from J, leaving 9 bases between. Germline CDR1 reads SGDLS; CDR2 reads YYNGEE. CDR3 residues: CASSVRGPSTDTQYF. The CDR3 region has the DNA TGTGCCAGCAGCGTACGCGGGCCTAGCACAGATACGCAGTATTTT.

The CDR3 sequence: CASSLGQGFEKLFF. DNA for the CDR3: TGTGCCAGCAGTTTAGGGCAGGGTTTCGAAAAACTGTTTTTT. V gene TRBV28 combines with J gene TRBJ1-4, with D perhaps matching TRBD1 (5 bases). The CDR3 is made up of 14 amino acids. The ends were cut back, 2 bases at V and 8 bases at J, with 12 bases in the middle. Looked up from germline, CDR1 is MDHEN and CDR2 is SYDVKM.

The V gene is TRBV27, the J gene TRBJ2-7, with unresolved D. The V and J ends lost 2 bases and 7 bases respectively, with 12 bases between them. This CDR3 has 13 residues. CDR1 and CDR2 from the germline V gene are MNHEY and SMNVEV (reference sequence). CDR3 sequence: CASSLQDLGEQYF. The CDR3 DNA follows: TGTGCCAGCAGTTTACAGGACCTCGGGGAGCAGTACTTC.

This chain uses TRBV13 with TRBJ2-7; perhaps TRBD2 as D (6 bases). Germline CDR1 and CDR2: PRHDT and FYEKMQ (reference sequence). The CDR3 loop spans 14 amino acids. V lost 5 bases and J lost 2, with 13 bases in between. The DNA for the CDR3 is TGTGCCAGCAGCCGTGCGGGATCCCCCTACGAGCAGTACTTC. The encoded protein is CASSRAGSPYEQYF.

In nucleotides, the CDR3 is TGTGCCAGCAGCCAAGAAGGAGGAACCTTGGAGGTTCAGCCCCAGCATTTT. This codes for CASSQEGGTLEVQPQHF. The chain employs TRBV4-2 and TRBJ1-5; D call uncertain. V lost 0 bases and J 6 bases, leaving 18 bases between the germline ends. Germline V gives CDR1 LGHNA, CDR2 YNFKEQ. The CDR3 is 17 amino acids.

J is TRBJ2-3 and V is TRBV7-3; D remains ambiguous. V dropped 5 bases and J dropped 3 bases, with 9 bases sitting between them. CDR1 and CDR2 from the germline V gene are SGHTA and FQGTGA. This CDR3 is built from 13 residues. The CDR3 protein is CASSQLLTDTQYF. The CDR3, as DNA: TGTGCCAGCAGCCAATTACTAACAGATACGCAGTATTTT.

This sequence joins TRBV2 and TRBJ2-1, with 8 bases that match TRBD2. J was trimmed by 2 bases and V by 7 bases; bases with no gene match: 7. The CDR3 covers 15 residues. CDR1 and CDR2 from the germline V gene are SNHLY and FYNNEI. CDR3 loop: CASKGDGRAYNEQFF. The DNA for the CDR3 is TGTGCCAGCAAGGGAGACGGGAGGGCCTACAATGAGCAGTTCTTC.

This chain connects TRBV25-1 to TRBJ2-1; D is unresolved. V lost 6 bases to trimming and J lost 0 bases, with 3 bases between them. Germline assignment: CDR1 MGHDK and CDR2 SYGVNS. This CDR3 comprises 12 residues. CDR3 coding DNA: TGTGCCAGCAGGGTCTCCTACAATGAGCAGTTCTTC. The encoded protein is CASRVSYNEQFF.

V gene TRBV5-6 combines with J gene TRBJ2-1; D gene uncertain. Germline CDR1 and CDR2: SGHDT and YYEEEE. The CDR3 length is 13 residues. V lost 4 bases, J lost 5 bases, and 10 bases lay in between. The CDR3 nucleotides read TGTGCCAGCAGCCGCTTACCAGACAATGAGCAGTTCTTC. Encoded protein: CASSRLPDNEQFF.

This chain connects TRBV28 to TRBJ2-5; D possibly corresponds to TRBD1 (5 bases). Germline values: CDR1 MDHEN, CDR2 SYDVKM. V dropped 2 bases and J dropped 2 bases, with 6 bases sitting between them. The CDR3 consists of 13 residues. CDR3 DNA: TGTGCCAGCAGTTTACAGGGTCAAGAGACCCAGTACTTC. It yields the protein CASSLQGQETQYF.

The chain has TRBV19 and TRBJ2-7; perhaps TRBD2 as D (6 bases). CDR1 and CDR2 (germline): LNHDA, SQIVND (reference sequence). This CDR3 has 15 residues. The V and J ends lost 3 bases and 0 bases respectively, with 12 bases between them. CDR3 coding DNA: TGTGCCAGTAGTATCTCGGGACTGCCCTCCTACGAGCAGTACTTC. Translating it yields CASSISGLPSYEQYF.

This chain links TRBV6-1 with TRBJ1-2; the match to TRBD1 covers 8 bases. With V trimmed by 7 bases and J by 3 bases, 7 bases remained unmatched. This CDR3 is built from 14 residues. Germline CDR1 MNHNS, CDR2 SASEGT. The chain's CDR3 is CASNRQGTDYGYTF. CDR3 nucleotide sequence: TGTGCCAGCAACCGACAGGGGACAGACTATGGCTACACCTTC.

V is TRBV2 and J is TRBJ2-3, with 7 bases fitting TRBD2. CDR1 and CDR2 from the germline V gene are SNHLY and FYNNEI. With V trimmed by 2 bases and J by 3 bases, 14 bases remained unmatched. This CDR3 is 18 amino acids long. The CDR3 nucleotides are TGTGCCAGCAGTGAATTGGTAGGCCGGTCTAGCGGTACAGATACGCAGTATTTT. Translated: CASSELVGRSSGTDTQYF. Using reference TRBV2 and TRBJ2-3 for the parts outside the CDR3, the full variable domain is EPEVTQTPSHQVTQMGQEVILRCVPISNHLYFYWYRQILGQKVEFLVSFYNNEISEKSEIFDDQFSVERPDGSNFTLKIRSTKLEDSAMYFCASSELVGRSSGTDTQYFGPGTRLTVL.

The chain employs TRBV19 and TRBJ2-3; D is uncertain. The CDR3 is made up of 14 amino acids. CDR1 and CDR2 from the germline V gene are LNHDA and SQIVND (reference sequence). With 5 bases removed from V and 2 bases from J, the gap between germline ends came to 11 bases. As DNA, the CDR3 is TGTGCCAGTAGTCCCGATACCGCCACAGATACGCAGTATTTT. Residues: CASSPDTATDTQYF.

V is TRBV6-4 and J is TRBJ2-3, with 8 bases identical to TRBD2. Germline trimming cut 3 bases from V and 4 bases from J; bases unmatched to any gene: 9. The CDR3 has 16 residues. CDR1 MRHNA and CDR2 SNTAGT come from the germline V gene. CDR3 sequence (DNA): TGTGCCAGCAGTGAGGGGGACGGGAGGGGATCAGATACGCAGTATTTT. Amino acids: CASSEGDGRGSDTQYF.

The CDR3 sequence is CSVKGPGTAILTPNTEAFF. The CDR3 region has the DNA TGCAGCGTAAAAGGGCCCGGGACGGCGATATTAACACCGAACACTGAAGCTTTCTTT. The V call is TRBV29-1, the J call TRBJ1-1, with a weak D call TRBD1 (5 bases). This CDR3 has 19 residues. The germline CDR1 and CDR2 sequences are SQVTM and ANQGSEA. The germline V and J ends were trimmed by 6 bases and 1 base, with 30 bases remaining between them.

The chain has TRBV28 and TRBJ2-5; no clear D gene. The J call may be mistaken, given a closer DNA end match to TRBJ2-7. This CDR3 region has 15 residues. Germline V gene sequence: CDR1 MDHEN, CDR2 SYDVKM. CDR3 DNA: TGTGCCAGCAGTCACCCTTATGACGAGAACTACGAGCAGTACTTC. It yields the protein CASSHPYDENYEQYF.